The 27 T cell receptor beta chains below were found in one sample sequenced in a study of blood T cell repertoires in COVID-19. The protocol was immunoSEQ multiplex PCR, while the TCRdb copy is restricted to in-frame clones and leaves out a portion. The sample records under 450,000 clones, about 90% being singletons. Sequencing used PBMCs or T cells enriched from blood (not recorded which). All receptors come from a woman under 40 who had recovered from COVID-19.

The gene calls are TRBV4-1 and TRBJ2-7; D is unresolved. The germline V gene has CDR1 MGHRA and CDR2 YSYEKL. The CDR3 runs to 13 residues. V lost 3 bases, J lost 7 bases, and 13 bases lay in between. The DNA of the CDR3 is TGCGCCAGCAGCCAGATATTGGGCAGTGAGCAGTACTTC. Translated: CASSQILGSEQYF.

V gene TRBV10-3 combines with J gene TRBJ1-2; weak D call: TRBD1 (6 bases). The ends were cut back, 7 bases at V and 8 bases at J, with 14 bases in the middle. Per the germline V gene, CDR1 is ENHRY and CDR2 is SYGVKD. The CDR3 consists of 12 residues. The DNA for the CDR3 is TGTGCCATCACCAGGGGTCGTGGGGGCTACACCTTC. Protein: CAITRGRGGYTF.

The gene calls are TRBV9 and TRBJ2-3; a possible D gene is TRBD2 (6 bases). The V gene lost 4 bases and the J gene lost 4 bases, with 19 bases spanning the gap. The CDR3 contains 16 residues. Germline CDR1 SGDLS, CDR2 YYNGEE. The CDR3 here is CASSPSPGGESDTQYF. The CDR3 DNA sequence: TGTGCCAGCAGCCCCTCGCCGGGCGGGGAGTCAGATACGCAGTATTTT.

The rearrangement uses TRBV2 and TRBJ2-1; 8 nucleotides align to TRBD1. Trimming at V came to 4 bases and at J to 4 bases, leaving 6 bases not matched to a gene. The CDR3 runs 15 residues. Per germline, CDR1 SNHLY and CDR2 FYNNEI. CDR3 DNA sequence: TGTGCCAGCAGTGGGACAGGGTCTAGGTACAATGAGCAGTTCTTC. Protein: CASSGTGSRYNEQFF.

The V call is TRBV30, the J call TRBJ1-4; D ambiguous. This CDR3 comprises 11 residues. Germline lookup yields CDR1 GTSNPN and CDR2 SVGIG (reference sequence). The CDR3 sequence is CAVGVSEKLFF. In nucleotides, the CDR3 is TGTGCGGTCGGAGTTTCTGAAAAACTGTTTTTT.

A few counts support this clone. The V call is TRBV11-2, the J call TRBJ2-7, with D possibly being TRBD2 (7 bases). CDR3 length: 15 amino acids. Trimming removed 2 bases from V and 4 bases from J, with 15 bases in between. Per germline, CDR1 SGHAT and CDR2 FQNNGV. CDR3: CASSLRGGLAYEQYF. The DNA for the CDR3 is TGTGCCAGCAGCTTAAGGGGGGGCTTAGCGTACGAGCAGTACTTC.

This chain uses TRBV2 with TRBJ2-1; 11 bases are a match to TRBD2. The CDR3 has 16 amino acids. Germline V gene lookup returns CDR1 SNHLY and CDR2 FYNNEI. Unmatched junction bases numbered 11, after V lost 5 bases and J lost 8 bases. CDR3 DNA: TGTGCCAGCAGTTACGGGACTAGCGGAACGGTCGATGAGCAGTTCTTC. Translated: CASSYGTSGTVDEQFF.

This clone was counted once. This rearrangement joins TRBV19 to TRBJ1-6, with a weak D call TRBD1 (5 bases). The CDR3 length is 14 residues. Trimming took 1 base from V and 6 from J, leaving 7 bases between them. Germline V gene data show CDR1 as LNHDA and CDR2 as SQIVND (reference sequence). The CDR3 loop reads CASSIGQGNSPLHF. CDR3 nucleotides: TGTGCCAGTAGTATAGGTCAGGGTAATTCACCCCTCCACTTT.

The rearrangement links TRBV5-5 to TRBJ2-7; no clear D. Trimming removed 1 base from V and 0 bases from J, with 11 bases in between. Germline V CDR1 and CDR2: SGHKS, YYEKEE (reference sequence). The CDR3 consists of 15 residues. This CDR3 is CASSLYRTTSYEQYF. In nucleotides, the CDR3 is TGTGCCAGCAGCTTGTACCGCACTACCTCCTACGAGCAGTACTTC.

The chain joins TRBV6-1 to TRBJ2-2, with TRBD2 matching over 8 bases. V lost 3 bases and J lost 5; bases outside the gene matches: 2. Germline CDR1 reads MNHNS; CDR2 reads SASEGT. The length of the CDR3 is 14 residues. The CDR3 spells CASSEGLGTGELFF. The CDR3 coding sequence is TGTGCCAGCAGTGAGGGACTAGGGACCGGGGAGCTGTTTTTT.

The chain uses TRBV3-1 (or the pseudogene TRBV3-2) and TRBJ1-6; no definite D call. Germline assignment: CDR1 LGHDT and CDR2 YNNKEL (reference sequence). The CDR3 length is 15 residues. The V and J ends lost 0 bases and 10 bases respectively, with 13 bases between them. The CDR3 sequence: CASSQDGGLRSPLHF. The CDR3 coding sequence is TGTGCCAGCAGCCAAGATGGAGGGTTGCGATCACCCCTCCACTTT.

This clone was counted between two and nine times. J is TRBJ2-2 and V is TRBV28; D is uncertain. V was pared by 5 bases and J by 1 base, with 11 bases between. The CDR3 runs to 15 residues. Germline V gene lookup returns CDR1 MDHEN and CDR2 SYDVKM. The CDR3: CASSRLERNTGELFF. CDR3 nucleotide sequence: TGTGCCAGCAGTAGGCTAGAGCGGAACACCGGGGAGCTGTTTTTT.

The chain uses TRBV28 and TRBJ2-7; a possible D gene is TRBD1 (5 bases). Germline loops: CDR1 MDHEN, CDR2 SYDVKM. The V end lost 6 bases, the J end lost 2 bases, and 17 bases lay between the germline ends. CDR3 size: 15 residues. CDR3 nucleotide sequence: TGTGCCAGCAGGGCCCATGGGGCCGGAACCTACGAGCAGTACTTC. Translation: CASRAHGAGTYEQYF.

The CDR3 loop reads CASSPYRGQGRNQPQHF. The CDR3 DNA reads as TGTGCCAGCAGTCCCTACAGGGGGCAGGGGCGCAATCAGCCCCAGCATTTT. This sequence joins TRBV28 and TRBJ1-5; 9 bases are a match to TRBD1. CDR3 size: 17 residues. Germline trimming cut 5 bases from V and 2 bases from J; bases unmatched to any gene: 10. Germline CDR1 reads MDHEN; CDR2 reads SYDVKM.

This clone was seen only once. This chain uses TRBV6-5 with TRBJ1-1, with D unclear. CDR1 and CDR2 (germline): MNHEY, SVGAGI. The length of the CDR3 is 14 residues. V was shortened by 5 bases and J by 4 bases, with 14 bases between the two germline ends. CDR3: CASSPVRGVTEAFF. Written as DNA, the CDR3 is TGTGCCAGCAGTCCCGTCCGGGGTGTCACTGAAGCTTTCTTT.

The chain carries TRBV29-1 and TRBJ1-2; D unresolved. The CDR3 sequence is 10 residues long. V lost 1 base and J lost 9, with 6 bases in between. CDR1 and CDR2 from the germline V gene are SQVTM and ANQGSEA. The CDR3 region is CSVEAPSYTF. The DNA of the CDR3 is TGCAGCGTTGAAGCACCTAGCTACACCTTC.

The chain couples TRBV29-1 to TRBJ1-1, with 7 nucleotides matching TRBD1. V shed 3 bases and J 3 bases; nucleotides not matched to a gene: 1. The V gene's germline CDR1 is SQVTM and CDR2 ANQGSEA. This CDR3 is built from 12 residues. CDR3 residues: CSVDTGDTEAFF. In nucleotides, the CDR3 is TGCAGCGTTGATACAGGGGACACTGAAGCTTTCTTT.

The rearrangement links TRBV27 to TRBJ1-2, with D possibly being TRBD1 (5 bases). The V gene's germline CDR1 is MNHEY and CDR2 SMNVEV (reference sequence). CDR3 length equals 16 residues. Trimming left V 2 bases short and J 0 bases short, with 13 bases between. In nucleotides, the CDR3 is TGTGCCAGCAGTTTAAGGGGCAGCACGACTAACTATGGCTACACCTTC. Residues: CASSLRGSTTNYGYTF.

A few counts support this clone. The V call is TRBV9, the J call TRBJ2-7; 8 bases are shared with TRBD1. V lost 0 bases to trimming and J lost 4 bases; unmatched junction nucleotides: 6. There are 15 residues in the CDR3. The V gene's germline CDR1 is SGDLS and CDR2 YYNGEE. The CDR3 DNA sequence: TGTGCCAGCAGCGTAGCGTCAGGGGGCGGGTACGAGCAGTACTTC. Translating it yields CASSVASGGGYEQYF. Based on the CDR3 plus reference TRBV9 and TRBJ2-7, the full variable domain is DSGVTQTPKHLITATGQRVTLRCSPRSGDLSVYWYQQSLDQGLQFLIQYYNGEERAKGNILERFSAQQFPDLHSELNLSSLELGDSALYFCASSVASGGGYEQYFGPGTRLTVT.

CDR3 in amino acids: CASSLGPSSGNTIYF. The CDR3 DNA sequence: TGTGCCAGCAGCTTGGGTCCGAGCTCTGGAAACACCATATATTTT. This sequence joins TRBV5-6 and TRBJ1-3; D ambiguous. V was trimmed by 0 bases and J by 0 bases, leaving 7 bases between them. The CDR3 runs to 15 residues. Germline V CDR1 and CDR2: SGHDT, YYEEEE. Supplemented by reference TRBV5-6 and TRBJ1-3, the full variable domain reads DAGVTQSPTHLIKTRGQQVTLRCSPKSGHDTVSWYQQALGQGPQFIFQYYEEEERQRGNFPDRFSGHQFPNYSSELNVNALLLGDSALYLCASSLGPSSGNTIYFGEGSWLTVV.

The chain uses TRBV6-5 and TRBJ1-1; weak D call: TRBD1 (5 bases). CDR1 is MNHEY, CDR2 SVGAGI, per germline. The CDR3 has 13 residues. V lost 8 bases to trimming and J lost 3 bases, with 13 bases between them. The CDR3 here is CASHLSGDTEAFF. The CDR3 DNA reads TGTGCCAGCCACCTCTCGGGGGACACTGAAGCTTTCTTT.

The chain uses TRBV7-3 and TRBJ1-6; D call uncertain. Germline CDR1 reads SGHTA; CDR2 reads FQGTGA. V gave up 5 bases and J gave up 10 bases, with 12 bases separating them. The CDR3 totals 13 residues. CDR3 coding DNA: TGTGCCAGCAGCCCTGCGCCCGAATCACCCCTCCACTTT. It codes for CASSPAPESPLHF.

This chain uses TRBV28 with TRBJ1-5, with D tentatively TRBD1 (5 bases). V was pared by 5 bases and J by 7 bases, with 15 bases between. The CDR3 spans 14 residues. Germline lookup yields CDR1 MDHEN and CDR2 SYDVKM. CDR3 region: CASSPGRGRQPQHF. The CDR3 DNA reads as TGTGCCAGCAGTCCTGGGAGGGGTCGGCAGCCCCAGCATTTT.

Remarks on this clone: Mismatch with germline at one junction end may stem from a read error. This chain connects TRBV7-2 to TRBJ2-7; 12 bases are a match to TRBD2. The CDR3 runs to 14 residues. Germline V CDR1 and CDR2: SGHTA, FQGNSA. The CDR3 loop reads CASSLAVTSGGPVF. CDR3 nucleotides: TGTGCCAGCAGCTTAGCGGTCACTAGCGGGGGGCCCGTCTTT.

V and J are TRBV7-9 and TRBJ1-6; D is possibly TRBD1 (6 bases). Deletions cut 4 bases from V and 7 bases from J, with 20 bases between. The CDR3 contains 17 residues. Germline CDR1 SEHNR, CDR2 FQNEAQ (reference sequence). CDR3 in amino acids: CASSYGDTRLRNSPLHF. CDR3 coding DNA: TGTGCCAGCAGCTACGGGGACACCAGGCTGCGCAATTCACCCCTCCACTTT.

In its sample, this clone was seen once. The chain joins TRBV12-3 or TRBV12-4 to TRBJ1-6, with TRBD1 as a possible D gene (6 bases). Trimming took off 3 bases at V and 12 bases at J, with 9 bases between the two ends. CDR3 length equals 12 residues. The CDR3 loop reads CASSLARGPLHF. DNA for the CDR3: TGTGCCAGCAGTTTGGCCAGGGGACCCCTCCACTTT.

V gene TRBV6-5 combines with J gene TRBJ2-3; 9 bases are shared with TRBD2. Germline lookup yields CDR1 MNHEY and CDR2 SVGAGI. This CDR3 comprises 15 residues. The trim removed 6 bases at V and 0 bases at J, leaving 4 bases unmatched. The CDR3 loop is CASSQGLASTDTQYF. The CDR3 DNA sequence: TGTGCCAGCAGCCAAGGACTAGCGAGCACAGATACGCAGTATTTT.